This TCR beta chain is drawn from a study of technical replicates of blood from a few donors. Profiled with immunoSEQ multiplex PCR; TCRdb holds only in-frame clones, not every one. The sample carries just over 95,000 clones, over 85% recorded once. From germline, CDR1 is MGHRA and CDR2 YSYEKL. CDR3 length equals 15 residues. Trimming cost V 3 bases and J 2 bases; bases outside gene matches: 7. The chain uses TRBV4-1 and TRBJ2-7; 7 nucleotides match TRBD2. The sequenced sample was T cells isolated from PBMCs. This receptor was obtained from a human donor in good health. The CDR3 is CASSQQASGPYEQYF. CDR3 bases: TGCGCCAGCAGCCAGCAGGCTAGCGGACCCTACGAGCAGTACTTC.